The 18 T cell receptor beta chains reported below all come from one sample, sequenced in a study of metastatic and nonmetastatic thyroid tumors. All patients were treatment-naive before thyroid surgery. TCRdb reanalyzed the PCR reads with MiXCR. The sample has about 15,000 clones; 23% are singletons. Sequenced: tumor tissue. All receptors derive from a female donor with papillary thyroid cancer or a benign thyroid nodule (not recorded which). Some clones in this sample may be carry-over from other donors' samples.

In this sample, this clone is medium-sized. V and J are TRBV19 and TRBJ2-7; TRBD2 matches 8 bases. The CDR3 runs 13 residues. The germline gives CDR1 LNHDA, CDR2 SQIVND (reference sequence). V was pared by 3 bases and J by 6 bases, with 4 bases of the junction left unmatched. The CDR3 nucleotides read TGTGCCAGTAGTATCGGGAGGGCGGCCGAGCAGTACTTC. This gives the protein CASSIGRAAEQYF.

The V call is TRBV4-2, the J call TRBJ2-7; 12 positions match TRBD2. From germline, CDR1 is LGHNA and CDR2 YNFKEQ. With V trimmed by 4 bases and J by 5 bases, 6 bases remained unmatched. This CDR3 spans 15 amino acids. The CDR3 reads CASSPRLAGVDEQYF. CDR3 in DNA: TGTGCCAGCAGCCCACGACTAGCGGGAGTCGACGAGCAGTACTTC.

This clone occurred many times. This chain links TRBV25-1 with TRBJ1-1; a weak D match, TRBD1 (5 bases). The CDR3 length is 16 residues. CDR1 is MGHDK and CDR2 is SYGVNS in the germline V gene. V was clipped by 1 base and J by 2 bases, with 14 bases between them. The CDR3, as DNA: TGTGCCAGCAGTGAATGGGGCCCGGGGGGAAACACTGAAGCTTTCTTT. It codes for CASSEWGPGGNTEAFF.

In its sample, this clone was seen a few times. This may arise from a read error, as a much more abundant clone is one base away. The gene calls are TRBV30 and TRBJ2-3, with D uncertain. Trimming pared 2 bases from V and 0 bases from J, leaving 18 bases between. The CDR3 covers 17 residues. Germline V gene lookup returns CDR1 GTSNPN and CDR2 SVGIG (reference sequence). CDR3 nucleotide sequence: TGTGCCTGGAGTACGACGAAGGGTGTGGATAGCACAGATACGCAGTATTTT. Amino acid sequence: CAWSTTKGVDSTDTQYF.

This clone was seen only a few times. One end of the junction is discordant with germline, which a read error may explain. This sequence joins TRBV11-1 and TRBJ2-4; TRBD1 matches 9 bases. The CDR3 is 19 amino acids. Per the germline V gene, CDR1 is SGHAT and CDR2 is FQDESV (reference sequence). CDR3: CASSPLAGTGILGKNTQYF. The CDR3 bases are TGTGCCAGCAGCCCACTCGCCGGGACAGGGATTCTGGGCAAAAACACTCAGTACTTC.

The rearrangement joins TRBV20-1 to TRBJ1-1; D not resolved. Germline lookup yields CDR1 DFQATT and CDR2 SNEGSKA (reference sequence). The CDR3 covers 11 residues. Trimming left V 3 bases short and J 4 bases short, with 6 bases between. DNA for the CDR3: TGCAGTGCTAGTTACGCCACTGAAGCTTTCTTT. Translated, it gives CSASYATEAFF.

This clone was recorded at least ten times. J is TRBJ1-5 and V is TRBV6-1; possible D gene TRBD1, 6 bases. In germline, CDR1 is MNHNS, CDR2 SASEGT. V was shortened by 6 bases and J by 1 base, with 10 bases between the two germline ends. This CDR3 has 14 amino acids. CDR3 region: CASRAGGSNQPQHF. CDR3 nucleotide sequence: TGTGCCAGCAGGGCCGGGGGCAGCAATCAGCCCCAGCATTTT.

The rearrangement links TRBV24-1 to TRBJ2-2, with 14 bases that match TRBD2. CDR1 and CDR2 from the germline V gene are KGHDR and SFDVKD. J lost 4 bases, V lost 4 bases, and 10 bases had no gene match. The CDR3 runs to 19 residues. CDR3 loop: CATSDPGLAGGKGTGELFF. The DNA for the CDR3 is TGTGCCACCAGTGACCCTGGACTAGCGGGAGGAAAAGGCACCGGGGAGCTGTTTTTT.

The chain uses TRBV7-9 and TRBJ2-7, with 8 bases that match TRBD2. This CDR3 region has 15 residues. Germline CDR1 is SEHNR and CDR2 is FQNEAQ (reference sequence). CDR3 sequence: CFSSPPGGRSYEQYF. For the CDR3, the DNA is TGTTTCAGCAGCCCCCCGGGGGGGCGTTCCTACGAGCAGTACTTC. The whole variable domain, filled in from reference TRBV7-9 and TRBJ2-7, reads DTGVSQNPRHKITKRGQNVTFRCDPISEHNRLYWYRQTLGQGPEFLTYFQNEAQLEKSRLLSDRFSAERPKGSFSTLEIQRTEQGDSAMYLCFSSPPGGRSYEQYFGPGTRLTVT.

This chain joins TRBV3-1 and TRBJ1-2, with D hard to call. The ends were cut back, 5 bases at V and 8 bases at J, with 9 bases in the middle. CDR3 size: 11 residues. The V gene's germline CDR1 is LGHDT and CDR2 YNNKEL (reference sequence). The CDR3 spells CASSDTVGYTF. DNA of the CDR3: TGTGCCAGCAGCGATACAGTCGGCTACACCTTC.

This clone qualifies as medium-sized (0.01 to 0.1%). The J gene is TRBJ2-1, the V gene TRBV4-1, with TRBD2 identical over 8 bases. Germline CDR1 and CDR2: MGHRA and YSYEKL. The CDR3 has 16 residues. Losses at the gene ends were 4 bases for V and 7 bases for J; bases not matched to a gene: 12. CDR3 DNA sequence: TGCGCCAGCAGCCCTCTATTCAGCGGGAGAGGGAATGAGCAGTTCTTC. The encoded protein is CASSPLFSGRGNEQFF.

The chain uses TRBV21-1 and TRBJ1-5; the table's D call of TRBD1 was not tested on the DNA. TRBV21-1 is described as a pseudogene. This CDR3 contains 15 residues. CDR3 protein: CASNRGQGRNQPQHF. CDR3 in DNA: TGTGCCAGCAATAGGGGACAGGGGAGGAATCAGCCCCAGCATTTT.

The chain couples TRBV3-1 to TRBJ1-5; no reliable D call. Germline assignment: CDR1 LGHDT and CDR2 YNNKEL (reference sequence). V was cut by 2 bases and J by 1 base, with 6 bases left in between. The CDR3 runs to 14 residues. In DNA form, the CDR3 reads TGTGCCAGCAGCCAACGGGGAAGCAATCAGCCCCAGCATTTT. Translation: CASSQRGSNQPQHF.

This clone has ten or more counts. The V gene is TRBV5-1, the J gene TRBJ2-7; possibly TRBD1 for D (5 bases). The CDR3 length is 15 residues. V was clipped by 1 base and J by 2 bases, with 13 bases between them. Germline V CDR1 and CDR2: SGHRS, YFSETQ. CDR3 amino acids: CASSLQGQATYEQYF. The CDR3, as DNA: TGCGCCAGCAGCTTGCAGGGTCAAGCCACCTACGAGCAGTACTTC.

The V call is TRBV6-2 or TRBV6-3, the J call TRBJ2-7, with a possible D match to TRBD1 (6 bases). The CDR3 totals 16 residues. V shed 2 bases and J shed 4 bases, with 18 bases lying between them. CDR1 is MNHEY, CDR2 SVGEGT, per germline. The CDR3 here is CASSYVGQPYSYEQYF. For the CDR3, the DNA is TGTGCCAGCAGTTACGTCGGACAGCCATACTCATACGAGCAGTACTTC.

This clone was recorded a few times. Mismatch with germline at one junction end may stem from a read error. The J gene is TRBJ2-1, the V gene TRBV6-4, with 8 bases aligning to TRBD2. Germline-derived CDR1 and CDR2 are MRHNA and SNTAGT. The CDR3 contains 17 residues. The CDR3 nucleotides read TGTGCCAGCAGTTACTCACCGTCTAGCGGGTTCTACAATGAGCAGTTCTTC. Protein sequence: CASSYSPSSGFYNEQFF.

This chain uses TRBV7-9 with TRBJ2-7, with D possibly being TRBD2 (6 bases). CDR1 is SEHNR, CDR2 FQNEAQ, per germline (reference sequence). The V and J ends lost 5 bases and 4 bases respectively, with 15 bases between them. This CDR3 is 14 amino acids long. This CDR3 reads CASSPGTPSYEQYF. The CDR3 coding sequence is TGTGCCAGCAGCCCGGGGACTCCGTCTTACGAGCAGTACTTC.

This clone has at least ten counts. The chain couples TRBV9 to TRBJ1-2, with a tentative D call TRBD1 (5 bases). The CDR3 is 13 amino acids. Germline V gene sequence: CDR1 SGDLS, CDR2 YYNGEE. The ends were cut back, 10 bases at V and 4 bases at J, with 17 bases in the middle. For the CDR3, the DNA is TGTGCCTCAAAACGGGACTCCAGCTATGGCTACACCTTC. The encoded protein is CASKRDSSYGYTF.